These T cell receptor beta chains were read from a single sample in a study of beta chain features in type 1 diabetes. Profiled with immunoSEQ multiplex PCR; TCRdb holds only in-frame clones, not every one. The data show a few hundred thousand clones, with approximately 25% seen just once and 0.012% held by the top ten. The sample taken for sequencing was naive CD4+ T cells from blood. The source is a woman younger than 45 with type 1 diabetes. The CDR3 runs from the conserved cysteine through the conserved F or W. A D gene is named only where the DNA matches it firmly. Expanded clones are given a class, and other clones once, few, many or no size at all.

>TRBJ2-7|NA|NA|TRBV29-1
CSALGRKGYEQYF
TGCAGCGCCTTGGGGCGTAAAGGGTACGAGCAGTACTTC
>TRBJ1-2|TRBD1|NA|TRBV30
CAWSLTGGGGYTF
TGTGCCTGGAGTCTGACAGGGGGCGGAGGCTACACCTTC
>TRBJ2-5|TRBD2|few|TRBV30
CAWSNRLAGETQYF
TGTGCCTGGAGTAACCGACTAGCGGGAGAGACCCAGTACTTC
>TRBJ2-7|NA|few|TRBV29-1
CSVQINYEQYF
TGCAGCGTTCAGATTAACTACGAGCAGTACTTC
>TRBJ2-7|TRBD1|few|TRBV19
CASSSSGTAAYEQYF
TGTGCCAGTAGTTCCTCCGGGACAGCGGCATACGAGCAGTACTTC
>TRBJ2-7|TRBD1|once|TRBV7-3
CASSLGGTGIYEQYF
TGTGCCAGCAGCTTAGGCGGGACAGGTATCTACGAGCAGTACTTC
>TRBJ2-1|TRBD2|few|TRBV30
CAWSVLRFGRAFNEQFF
TGTGCCTGGAGTGTACTGAGATTCGGGAGGGCCTTCAATGAGCAGTTCTTC
>TRBJ2-6|NA|NA|TRBV7-3
CASSPGVLGANVLTF
TGTGCCAGCAGCCCAGGGGTGCTTGGGGCCAACGTCCTGACTTTC
>TRBJ2-2|TRBD2|NA|TRBV10-3
CAIRVAGVSTGELFF
TGTGCCATCAGAGTAGCGGGAGTAAGCACCGGGGAGCTGTTTTTT
>TRBJ1-1|NA|few|TRBV18
CASSPRVGRANTEAFF
TGTGCCAGCTCACCCAGGGTTGGCCGCGCGAACACTGAAGCTTTCTTT
>TRBJ2-1|TRBD2|NA|TRBV29-1
CSVATSGTSGNEQFF
TGCAGCGTTGCCACTAGCGGGACCTCGGGCAATGAGCAGTTCTTC
>TRBJ2-7|TRBD1|NA|TRBV19
CASRRDRGYEQYF
TGTGCCAGTAGGAGGGACAGGGGCTACGAGCAGTACTTC
>TRBJ2-1|NA|NA|TRBV19
CASSSGGWDNEQFF
TGTGCCAGTAGTTCAGGGGGGTGGGACAATGAGCAGTTCTTC
>TRBJ1-2|TRBD1|few|TRBV30
CAWSRQGYGGYTF
TGTGCCTGGAGTAGACAGGGGTACGGCGGCTACACCTTC
>TRBJ2-5|NA|few|TRBV21-1
CASSKGRDRPKETQYF
TGTGCCAGCAGCAAAGGAAGGGACAGGCCCAAAGAGACCCAGTACTTC
>TRBJ2-2|NA|few|TRBV5-1
CASSSNTDPNTGELFF
TGCGCCAGCAGCTCAAATACAGATCCGAACACCGGGGAGCTGTTTTTT
>TRBJ2-7|TRBD1|few|TRBV29-1
CSVGRQGAGEQYF
TGCAGCGTTGGACGACAGGGGGCGGGCGAGCAGTACTTC